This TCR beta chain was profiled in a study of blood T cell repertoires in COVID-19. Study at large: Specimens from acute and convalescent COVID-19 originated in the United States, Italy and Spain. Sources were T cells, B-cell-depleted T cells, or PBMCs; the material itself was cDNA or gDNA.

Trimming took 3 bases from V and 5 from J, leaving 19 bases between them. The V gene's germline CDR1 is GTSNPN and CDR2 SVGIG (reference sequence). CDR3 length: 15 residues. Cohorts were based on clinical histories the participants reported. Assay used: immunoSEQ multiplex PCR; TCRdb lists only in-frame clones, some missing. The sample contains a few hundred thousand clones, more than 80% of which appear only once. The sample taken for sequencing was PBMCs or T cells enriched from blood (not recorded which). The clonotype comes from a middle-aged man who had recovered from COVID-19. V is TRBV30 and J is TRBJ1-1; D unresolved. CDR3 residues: CAWRSGPNFGTEAFF. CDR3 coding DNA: TGTGCCTGGAGAAGCGGGCCTAACTTCGGGACTGAAGCTTTCTTT.